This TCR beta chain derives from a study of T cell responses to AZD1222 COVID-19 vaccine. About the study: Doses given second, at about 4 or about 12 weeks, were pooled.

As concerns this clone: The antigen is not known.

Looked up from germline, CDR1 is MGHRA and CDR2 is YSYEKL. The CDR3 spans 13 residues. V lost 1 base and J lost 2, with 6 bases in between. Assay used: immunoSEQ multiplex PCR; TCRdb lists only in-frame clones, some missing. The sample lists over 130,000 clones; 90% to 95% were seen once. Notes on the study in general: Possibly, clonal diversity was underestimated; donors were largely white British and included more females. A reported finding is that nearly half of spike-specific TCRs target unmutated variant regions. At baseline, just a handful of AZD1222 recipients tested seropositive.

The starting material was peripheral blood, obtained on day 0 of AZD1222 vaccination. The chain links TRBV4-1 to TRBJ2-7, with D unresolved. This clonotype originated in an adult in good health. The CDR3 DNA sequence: TGCGCCAGCAGCCAAGGTCCGGCCTACGAGCAGTACGTC. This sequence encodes CASSQGPAYEQYV.